In this sample, the clone carrying this TCR beta chain turned up many times. The target antigen is unknown. The CDR3 extends over 13 amino acids. V gave up 1 base and J gave up 4 bases, with 6 bases separating them. Germline-derived CDR1 and CDR2 are LGHDT and YNNKEL (reference sequence). This entry belongs to a study of early T cells in non-severe SARS-CoV-2 infection. Study-wide context: The sequenced material was bulk RNA from unsorted whole blood, and its chains were unpaired.

Overall study results and limits: VDJdb matches were skewed toward anti-spike CD8 T cell responses.

Individual cDNA molecules received unique molecular identifiers during library preparation. TCRdb independently ran MiXCR on the 5' RACE reads; one entry per CDR3 protein. The sample has fewer than 65,000 distinct CDR3 sequences; less than 10% are singletons. The sample was whole blood. The rearrangement links TRBV3-1 to TRBJ2-3, with D unresolved. This receptor was identified in an adult who was a healthcare worker with PCR-confirmed SARS-CoV-2 infection or an uninfected control (not recorded which). CDR3 in amino acids: CASSQGLPDTQYF. CDR3 DNA: TGTGCCAGCAGCCAAGGGTTACCAGATACGCAGTATTTT.